The 24 T cell receptor beta chains reported below all come from one sample, sequenced in a study of CD8 T cells in Susac syndrome. Reverse transcription of roughly 0.5 to 1 ug RNA was performed with random hexamers. TCRdb used MiXCR to reprocess the immunoSEQ multiplex PCR reads, holding one entry per CDR3 protein. The sample records about 120,000 distinct CDR3 sequences, around 94% being singletons. Sequencing was performed on CD8+ T cells from PBMCs. Receptor source: a human donor with Susac syndrome.

This clonotype was observed once. The chain is built from TRBV18 and TRBJ1-1; perhaps TRBD1 as D (6 bases). The germline gives CDR1 KGHSH, CDR2 LQKENI. CDR3 length: 14 residues. V shed 3 bases and J shed 5 bases, with 13 bases lying between them. CDR3 DNA: TGTGCCAGCTCACCGGAAGCAGGGGTAACTGAAGCTTTCTTT. Amino acid sequence: CASSPEAGVTEAFF.

The chain has TRBV30 and TRBJ2-2, with D possibly matching TRBD2 (5 bases). The CDR3 has 14 residues. V lost 2 bases, J lost 1 base, and 8 bases lay in between. Per germline, CDR1 GTSNPN and CDR2 SVGIG (reference sequence). Here the CDR3 reads CAWSYRGNTGELFF. In DNA form, the CDR3 reads TGTGCCTGGAGTTACCGGGGGAACACCGGGGAGCTGTTTTTT.

The table lists this clonotype with a count of one. The chain employs TRBV5-1 and TRBJ2-1, with 8 nucleotides matching TRBD1. This CDR3 comprises 13 residues. CDR1 is SGHRS and CDR2 is YFSETQ in the germline V gene. The V gene end was trimmed by 0 bases and the J gene end by 8 bases; junction bases not matched to a gene: 1. The CDR3 is CASSLEQGDEQFF. CDR3 nucleotides: TGCGCCAGCAGCTTGGAACAGGGGGATGAGCAGTTCTTC.

The V call is TRBV7-9, the J call TRBJ2-1; D assignment may be TRBD1 or TRBD2 (6 bases each). Germline V gene data show CDR1 as SEHNR and CDR2 as FQNEAQ (reference sequence). Trimming removed 5 bases from V and 3 bases from J, with 20 bases in between. This CDR3 has 17 amino acids. CDR3 residues: CASSPGQPEGGYNEQFF. The CDR3 nucleotides are TGTGCCAGCAGCCCTGGACAGCCCGAGGGAGGCTACAATGAGCAGTTCTTC.

The chain links TRBV10-2 to TRBJ2-7, with D perhaps TRBD1 or TRBD2 (5 bases each). This CDR3 is built from 16 residues. The germline V and J ends were trimmed by 6 bases and 3 bases, with 21 bases remaining between them. Germline V gene lookup returns CDR1 WSHSY and CDR2 SAAADI. The CDR3 region has the DNA TGCGCCAGCAGCGTAGACGGGACCTCCCATGACTACGAGCAGTACTTC. It specifies CASSVDGTSHDYEQYF.

V and J are TRBV12-3 or TRBV12-4 and TRBJ2-7, with TRBD2 identical over 7 bases. This CDR3 is 11 amino acids long. V was pared by 3 bases and J by 7 bases, with 0 bases of the junction left unmatched. The CDR3 loop is CASSFGGEQYF. The CDR3 DNA follows: TGTGCCAGCAGTTTCGGGGGGGAGCAGTACTTC.

The gene calls are TRBV6-5 and TRBJ2-1, with D possibly being TRBD2 (6 bases). The V end was cut by 5 bases, the J end by 3 bases, with 11 bases between. The CDR3 is 14 residues long. Germline V gene sequence: CDR1 MNHEY, CDR2 SVGAGI. Written as DNA, the CDR3 is TGTGCCAGCAGTCGAGCGGGCCTCTACAATGAGCAGTTCTTC. Amino acids: CASSRAGLYNEQFF.

V usage is TRBV12-3 or TRBV12-4 and J usage is TRBJ1-5; D remains ambiguous. The CDR3 extends over 12 amino acids. V lost 3 bases to trimming and J lost 6 bases, with 6 bases between them. CDR3 nucleotides: TGTGCCAGCAGTTTGGTATTTCAGCCCCAGCATTTT. Residues: CASSLVFQPQHF.

V gene TRBV11-2 combines with J gene TRBJ1-1; maybe TRBD1 (6 bases). Trimming cost V 3 bases and J 3 bases, with 14 bases left between them. This CDR3 is built from 15 residues. CDR1 is SGHAT and CDR2 is FQNNGV in the germline V gene. DNA of the CDR3: TGTGCCAGCAGCTTCGACAGGCAGGGTTACACTGAAGCTTTCTTT. This translates into CASSFDRQGYTEAFF.

The chain links TRBV7-3 to TRBJ2-1; D remains ambiguous. Germline CDR1 SGHTA, CDR2 FQGTGA. Trimming removed 8 bases from V and 8 bases from J, with 13 bases in between. The CDR3 consists of 12 residues. CDR3 sequence reads: CASGLSTHEQFF. The CDR3, as DNA: TGTGCCAGCGGGTTGTCGACGCATGAGCAGTTCTTC.

The chain has TRBV12-3 or TRBV12-4 and TRBJ1-1; TRBD1 matches 9 bases. The CDR3 is 17 amino acids. The junction had 13 bases not matched to a gene; V was cut back by 6 bases and J by 2 bases. The CDR3 nucleotides read TGTGCCAGCAGCTCTGGGACAGGGAACTGGGTAAACACTGAAGCTTTCTTT. This gives the protein CASSSGTGNWVNTEAFF.

This clonotype has only one observation. This chain links TRBV30 with TRBJ2-7, with a weak D call TRBD1 (6 bases). Looked up from germline, CDR1 is GTSNPN and CDR2 is SVGIG (reference sequence). V lost 2 bases and J 0 bases, leaving 11 bases between the germline ends. There are 14 residues in the CDR3. The CDR3 region is CAWSPGTNSYEQYF. The CDR3 bases are TGTGCCTGGAGTCCCGGGACAAACTCCTACGAGCAGTACTTC.

The rearrangement uses TRBV5-1 and TRBJ2-1; 9 bases fit TRBD2. Trimming cost V 6 bases and J 1 base; bases outside gene matches: 8. Germline loops: CDR1 SGHRS, CDR2 YFSETQ. The CDR3 is 16 residues long. CDR3 nucleotide sequence: TGCGCCAGCACGGTCCGACTAGCGGATTCCTACAATGAGCAGTTCTTC. It is translated as CASTVRLADSYNEQFF.

V and J are TRBV28 and TRBJ1-2; no firm D call. Germline V gene data show CDR1 as MDHEN and CDR2 as SYDVKM. The CDR3 runs to 13 residues. Trimming stripped 10 bases from V and 3 bases from J, with 15 bases between. Written as DNA, the CDR3 is TGTGCCACCCTAGAGAACCGGGACTATGGCTACACCTTC. Protein sequence: CATLENRDYGYTF.

V is TRBV5-1 and J is TRBJ1-1, with a tentative D call TRBD1 (6 bases). Per germline, CDR1 SGHRS and CDR2 YFSETQ. This CDR3 has 17 amino acids. V was trimmed by 3 bases and J by 2 bases, leaving 20 bases between them. This chain's CDR3 is CASSSIGATGHNTEAFF. The CDR3 DNA sequence: TGCGCCAGCAGCTCCATAGGGGCGACAGGCCACAACACTGAAGCTTTCTTT.

This clonotype appeared once. The V call is TRBV27, the J call TRBJ2-7, with D hard to call. CDR1 is MNHEY and CDR2 is SMNVEV in the germline V gene (reference sequence). This CDR3 has 14 residues. V lost 6 bases and J 2 bases, leaving 14 bases between the germline ends. CDR3 sequence reads: CASSPGLAPYEQYF. The CDR3 DNA follows: TGTGCCAGCAGCCCGGGCCTGGCACCCTACGAGCAGTACTTC.

The J gene is TRBJ2-3, the V gene TRBV15; D gene uncertain. This CDR3 is 16 amino acids long. In germline, CDR1 is LNHNV, CDR2 YYDKDF (reference sequence). The ends were cut back, 0 bases at V and 4 bases at J, with 14 bases in the middle. CDR3 loop: CATSREMEASPDTQYF. For the CDR3, the DNA is TGTGCCACCAGCAGAGAAATGGAAGCCTCCCCAGATACGCAGTATTTT.

CDR3 loop: CASSLTTSTGELFF. The CDR3 DNA reads as TGTGCCAGCAGCTTAACGACTAGTACCGGGGAGCTGTTTTTT. This sequence joins TRBV13 and TRBJ2-2, with D possibly matching TRBD2 (6 bases). Germline V lookup: CDR1 PRHDT, CDR2 FYEKMQ (reference sequence). V lost 2 bases and J 5 bases, leaving 9 bases between the germline ends. The CDR3 length is 14 residues.

There are a few counts of this clonotype. This chain links TRBV18 with TRBJ1-1; D gene unclear. CDR3 length equals 12 residues. V was clipped by 3 bases and J by 5 bases, with 7 bases between them. The V gene's germline CDR1 is KGHSH and CDR2 LQKENI. The DNA of the CDR3 is TGTGCCAGCTCACCGGTAGGGACTGAAGCTTTCTTT. Translated, it gives CASSPVGTEAFF.

The genes are TRBV7-6 and TRBJ1-5; 7 nucleotides line up with TRBD1. The V gene's germline CDR1 is SGHVS and CDR2 FNYEAQ. The V segment lost 1 base and the J segment 4 bases; nucleotides outside the gene matches: 1. The length of the CDR3 is 14 residues. The CDR3 coding sequence is TGTGCCAGCAGCTTAGAGACAGGGAATCAGCCCCAGCATTTT. Its protein is CASSLETGNQPQHF.

The V gene is TRBV9, the J gene TRBJ2-1, with 12 bases that match TRBD2. The junction had 11 bases not matched to a gene; V was cut back by 6 bases and J by 7 bases. The CDR3 length is 16 residues. Germline values: CDR1 SGDLS, CDR2 YYNGEE. CDR3: CASTPSGGAGWNEQFF. The CDR3 DNA is TGTGCCAGCACCCCTAGCGGGGGGGCCGGGTGGAATGAGCAGTTCTTC.

V and J are TRBV20-1 and TRBJ2-1; 12 nucleotides agree with TRBD2. The length of the CDR3 is 16 residues. The trim removed 0 bases at V and 4 bases at J, leaving 4 bases unmatched. The germline gives CDR1 DFQATT, CDR2 SNEGSKA (reference sequence). The CDR3 DNA reads TGCAGTGCTAGAGATGGCCTAGCGGGAGGGTACAATGAGCAGTTCTTC. Protein product: CSARDGLAGGYNEQFF.

The rearrangement joins TRBV12-3 or TRBV12-4 to TRBJ1-1; the D is unclear. The V end was cut by 6 bases, the J end by 7 bases, with 15 bases between. The CDR3 loop spans 13 amino acids. DNA for the CDR3: TGTGCCAGCAGCCCCGGGTCCGGCGGTGAAGCTTTCTTT. It codes for CASSPGSGGEAFF.

Only a few counts were recorded for this clonotype. The chain has TRBV11-2 and TRBJ2-7, with D unresolved. The CDR3 runs 11 residues. Germline CDR1 SGHAT, CDR2 FQNNGV. V lost 3 bases, J lost 6 bases, and 6 bases lay in between. This chain's CDR3 is CASSFSSEQYF. CDR3 sequence (DNA): TGTGCCAGCAGCTTTTCCAGCGAGCAGTACTTC.